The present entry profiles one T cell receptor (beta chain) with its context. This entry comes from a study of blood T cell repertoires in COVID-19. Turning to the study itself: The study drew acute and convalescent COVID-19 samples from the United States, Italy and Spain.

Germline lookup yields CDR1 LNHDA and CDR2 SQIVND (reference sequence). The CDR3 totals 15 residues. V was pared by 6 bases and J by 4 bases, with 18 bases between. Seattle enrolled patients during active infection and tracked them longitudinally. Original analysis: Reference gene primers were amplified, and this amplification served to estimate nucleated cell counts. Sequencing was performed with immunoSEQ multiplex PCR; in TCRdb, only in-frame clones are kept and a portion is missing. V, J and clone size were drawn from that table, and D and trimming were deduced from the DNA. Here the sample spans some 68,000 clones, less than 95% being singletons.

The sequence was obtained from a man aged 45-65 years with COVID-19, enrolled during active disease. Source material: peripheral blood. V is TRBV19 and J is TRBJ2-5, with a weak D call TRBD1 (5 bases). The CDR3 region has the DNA TGTGCCAGTAGCCGAACGTCCAGGGTAGGAGAGACCCAGTACTTC. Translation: CASSRTSRVGETQYF.